This TCR beta chain was captured in a study of CD8 T cells in ankylosing spondylitis. Each CDR3 protein gets one entry after TCRdb re-called the 5' RACE reads with MiXCR. The table shows about 700,000 distinct CDR3 sequences, with under 20% occurring only once. For this clonotype: Its antigen is still unknown.

The CDR3 sequence is 13 residues long. J was trimmed by 9 bases and V by 4 bases; bases with no gene match: 4. Germline V gene data show CDR1 as MNHNS and CDR2 as SASEGT. Broader study findings: Clones linked to the disease showed a CD8+ phenotype. They occurred at relatively low frequencies in peripheral blood. There was a TCR beta motif, made of several highly homologous variants, that appeared characteristic of ankylosing spondylitis blood.

The sequence was collected from a male donor with ankylosing spondylitis. Specimen: blood, either unsorted or a sorted T cell fraction (not recorded which). The chain uses TRBV6-1 and TRBJ2-1, with 9 nucleotides matching TRBD2. The DNA of the CDR3 is TGTGCCAGCAGTGGGACTAGCGTGGGTGAGCAGTTCTTC. Residues: CASSGTSVGEQFF.